Listed below are T cell receptor beta chains from one sample, sequenced in a study of identical twins. TCRdb redid the calling of the 5' RACE reads with MiXCR, one entry per CDR3 protein. The table has roughly 540,000 distinct CDR3 sequences, 20% to 25% seen once; the top ten hold around 0.9%. These data were also filed under a second study, of T cells expressing NK-cell markers.

The sequencing sample was made of CD4+ T cells sorted from blood. These TCRs come from a woman younger than 30 in good health. CDR3s include the opening cysteine and the closing phenylalanine or tryptophan. The D gene is left open where the match is weak. Size is stated for part of the rows, as once, few or many counts, or as a class when the clone is expanded.

j_call	d_call	v_call	clone_size	cdr3_aa	cdr3_nt
TRBJ2-5	NA	TRBV12-3/TRBV12-4	NA	CASSPQARYQETQYF	TGTGCCAGCAGCCCCCAGGCTCGTTACCAAGAGACCCAGTACTTC
TRBJ2-3	NA	TRBV4-3	few	CASSLGSIALGTDTQYF	TGCGCCAGCAGCTTGGGATCCATCGCTCTTGGCACAGATACGCAGTATTTT
TRBJ2-1	NA	TRBV7-9	few	CSSLTADRGEQFF	TGTTCCAGCCTAACGGCCGATCGGGGTGAGCAGTTCTTC
TRBJ2-7	TRBD1	TRBV7-2	NA	CASSLRQGRPYEQYF	TGTGCCAGCAGCTTAAGACAGGGGAGGCCCTACGAGCAGTACTTC
TRBJ2-4	NA	TRBV27	NA	CASSLSRIGAKNIQYF	TGTGCCAGCAGTTTATCGAGGATCGGGGCCAAAAACATTCAGTACTTC
TRBJ2-3	NA	TRBV2	many	CAHNREASTDTQYF	TGTGCCCACAACAGGGAGGCCAGCACAGATACGCAGTATTTT
TRBJ1-1	NA	TRBV12-3/TRBV12-4	many	CASIRGTEAFF	TGTGCCAGCATCAGGGGCACTGAAGCTTTCTTT
TRBJ2-1	NA	TRBV7-2	many	CASSKTPSAYNEQFF	TGTGCCAGCAGTAAGACACCCAGCGCCTACAATGAGCAGTTCTTC
TRBJ2-3	NA	TRBV9	few	CASSVAGSRDTQYF	TGTGCCAGCAGCGTAGCAGGCTCCCGAGATACGCAGTATTTT
TRBJ2-7	TRBD1	TRBV25-1	NA	CASRGTAYEQYF	TGTGCCAGCAGGGGGACAGCTTACGAGCAGTACTTC
TRBJ2-3	NA	TRBV24-1	many	CATSLSTATDTQYF	TGTGCCACCAGTTTAAGTACAGCCACAGATACGCAGTATTTT
TRBJ2-3	NA	TRBV29-1	NA	CSVDDTLIRDTQYF	TGCAGCGTGGACGACACCCTAATTCGAGATACGCAGTATTTT
TRBJ2-1	NA	TRBV5-1	few	CASNSGGLSYNEQFF	TGCGCCAGCAACTCGGGGGGCCTCTCCTACAATGAGCAGTTCTTC
TRBJ2-5	TRBD2	TRBV7-9	NA	CASSSSGNVFGTQYF	TGTGCCAGCAGCTCCAGCGGGAATGTCTTCGGGACCCAGTACTTC
TRBJ2-7	TRBD1	TRBV4-3	few	CASSQGVGTGSYEQYF	TGCGCCAGCAGCCAAGGAGTAGGGACAGGCTCCTACGAGCAGTACTTC
TRBJ2-6	NA	TRBV6-5	NA	CASSYSMASGANVLTF	TGTGCCAGCAGTTACTCGATGGCGTCTGGGGCCAACGTCCTGACTTTC
TRBJ2-1	NA	TRBV20-1	few	CSAMGANSYNEQFF	TGCAGTGCCATGGGAGCCAACTCCTACAATGAGCAGTTCTTC